This is a list of T cell receptor beta chains from one sample in a study of cytomegalovirus exposure and HLA in healthy donors. Sequencing used immunoSEQ multiplex PCR; TCRdb keeps in-frame clones, though not all of them. The sample yields approximately 130,000 clones, roughly 69% seen once. The specimen sequenced was PBMCs. Every receptor here comes from a human donor in good health. The CDR3 runs from the conserved cysteine through the conserved F or W. A D gene is named only where the DNA matches it firmly. Not every row has a clone size; where given, it reads once, few, many or a size class.

size	D	J	V	DNA	CDR3
.	.	TRBJ1-2	TRBV30	TGTGCCTGGACTTGGGGGCAGGGCGGCTACACCTTC	CAWTWGQGGYTF
.	.	TRBJ1-4	TRBV5-4	TGTGCCAGCAGCCGCAGCGGGGCAACTAATGAAAAACTGTTTTTT	CASSRSGATNEKLFF
once	.	TRBJ1-2	TRBV5-4	TGTGCCAGCAGCTTGCGGGGGACTAACTATGGCTACACCTTC	CASSLRGTNYGYTF
once	.	TRBJ2-1	TRBV19	TGTGCCAGTAGTATAGATCCAGGTGGGAATGAGCAGTTCTTC	CASSIDPGGNEQFF
.	.	TRBJ2-5	TRBV6-5	TGTGCCAGCAGTTACTCAAGACAGTACCAAGAGACCCAGTACTTC	CASSYSRQYQETQYF
once	TRBD1	TRBJ1-2	TRBV7-2	TGTGCCAGCAGCTTAGGGGGGACAGGCTGGCACTATGGCTACACCTTC	CASSLGGTGWHYGYTF
.	.	TRBJ2-6	TRBV19	TGTGCCAGTCTTCGCACAAGGGGCGTGGGGGCCAACGTCCTGACTTTC	CASLRTRGVGANVLTF
few	.	TRBJ2-6	TRBV28	TGTGCCAGCAGTTTTTTTTCCAGACATATCCGTCCTGGGGCCAACGTCCTGACTTTC	CASSFFSRHIRPGANVLTF
.	TRBD1	TRBJ1-2	TRBV9	TGTGCCAGCAGCGCGACAGGGGATCTCCTGGGGTATGGCTACACCTTC	CASSATGDLLGYGYTF
.	.	TRBJ2-5	TRBV28	TGTGCCAGCAGGACTACAGGGTTAAAGGTGGAGACCCAGTACTTC	CASRTTGLKVETQYF
.	.	TRBJ2-7	TRBV28	TGTGCCAGCAGTGGCCGCGGTCGAAGCTCCTACGAGCAGTACTTC	CASSGRGRSSYEQYF
once	.	TRBJ2-1	TRBV6-5	TGTGCCAGCAGTTACTGGGGCGGCGAGCAGTTCTTC	CASSYWGGEQFF
.	.	TRBJ2-3	TRBV9	TGTGCCAGCAGCTCAAGGCGGGGGCTAGCGGTAAGCACAGATACGCAGTATTTT	CASSSRRGLAVSTDTQYF
.	TRBD1	TRBJ2-7	TRBV30	TGTGCCTGGGGTGCGGGCAGGGGGCCCTACGAGCAGTACTTC	CAWGAGRGPYEQYF
.	TRBD1	TRBJ1-1	TRBV2	TGTGCCAGCACGAGACAGGGGGTTCTCTCGAACACTGAAGCTTTCTTT	CASTRQGVLSNTEAFF
.	.	TRBJ2-1	TRBV5-1	TGCGCCAGCAGGTCTGCGGTCCAGGGGACCAATGAGCAGTTCTTC	CASRSAVQGTNEQFF
.	TRBD1	TRBJ2-7	TRBV18	TGTGCCAGCTCAGCAGGGGGCTTCTACGAGCAGTACTTC	CASSAGGFYEQYF